The T cell receptor (beta chain) under discussion was sequenced for a study of PD-1 blockade in mismatch repair-deficient tumors. As regards this clone: As yet, its antigen is unknown.

Findings of the study overall: Rapid post-treatment expansion, then contraction, generally preceding radiologic response, marked tumor-resident clones.

TCR sequencing covered a few patients who responded to pembrolizumab. Sequenced by immunoSEQ multiplex PCR; TCRdb stores in-frame clones only, minus some. The table records 120,000 or so clones, 70% to 90% of them present only once. Germline V lookup: CDR1 LGHNA, CDR2 YSLEER. The V end lost 0 bases, the J end lost 4 bases, and 15 bases lay between the germline ends. The CDR3 totals 17 residues. This TCR came from an adult with mismatch repair-deficient cancer. The sample consisted of peripheral blood, taken 44 weeks after starting pembrolizumab. The rearrangement joins TRBV4-3 to TRBJ2-2, with D possibly TRBD1 on 6 matching bases. CDR3 sequence reads: CASSQDPGAGSTGELFF. Here the CDR3 DNA reads TGCGCCAGCAGCCAAGACCCAGGGGCAGGGAGCACCGGGGAGCTGTTTTTT.